Shown below are 2 T cell receptor delta chains from a single sample sequenced in a study of gamma-delta T cells after stem cell transplantation. TCRdb reran clone calling via CATT on the RT-PCR reads. The table has 1,300 to 1,500 delta-chain clones, less than 8.5% seen once. Sequencing was performed on gamma-delta T cells. Receptors were obtained from a human donor. It is not recorded whose cells these are; they may come from a transplant donor.

In regard to this clone: TCRdb shows a much larger clone's protein in place of this DNA's translation, and the two differ at residue 9, likely through a read error; the protein shown is translated from the DNA. The chain employs TRDV2 and TRDJ3, with a weak D call TRDD3 (5 bases). V lost 0 bases to trimming and J lost 2 bases, with 28 bases between them. Per germline, CDR1 GEAIGNYY and CDR2 EKD. The CDR3 runs to 23 residues. The CDR3 DNA is TGTGCCTGTGACACCGTGGTGGGGAATACGCAGTATAACCCGCCCTGGGACACCCGACAGATGTTTTTC. It yields the protein CACDTVVGNTQYNPPWDTRQMFF.

Of note for this clone: The amino acid sequence in TCRdb belongs to a much larger clone and departs from this DNA's translation at residue 13, likely a sequencing read error; the sequence shown is translated from the DNA. This chain connects TRDV1 to TRDJ1; a weak D match, TRDD2 (5 bases). Looked up from germline, CDR1 is TSWWSYY and CDR2 is QGS. Trimming removed 3 bases at V and 0 bases at J, with 35 bases between. CDR3 length: 23 amino acids. CDR3 bases: TGTGCTCTTGGGGATCCCCCTCCCCTACGAGAGCCGGTGGGACCCCGGTACACCGATAAACTCATCTTT. It is translated as CALGDPPPLREPVGPRYTDKLIF.